These T cell receptor beta chains were read from a single sample in a study of T cells in Graves' hyperthyroidism and ophthalmopathy. TCRdb redid the calling of the multiplex PCR reads with MiXCR, one entry per CDR3 protein. The sample has fewer than 800,000 distinct CDR3 sequences, roughly 17% seen once. Specimen: blood. The receptors shown here come from a man in his late teens or twenties with Graves' hyperthyroidism. Each CDR3 is given with its conserved first and last residue. Each record gives: CDR3 length, D gene, V gene, J gene, clone size, CDR3 DNA, CDR3 protein. The D gene is left open where the match is weak. Size tells how often a clone was seen (once, few, many) or the class of an expanded clone, and some rows leave it out.

len: 14
d_gene: .
v_gene: TRBV19
j_gene: TRBJ1-2
abundance: few
CDR3nt: TGTGCCAGTAGTATGTCGCAGGGATCCCATGGCTACACCTTC
CDR3aa: CASSMSQGSHGYTF

len: 14
d_gene: .
v_gene: TRBV14
j_gene: TRBJ2-4
abundance: .
CDR3nt: TGTGCCAGCAGCCCTGAGGGAACCAAAAACATTCAGTACTTC
CDR3aa: CASSPEGTKNIQYF

len: 14
d_gene: TRBD1
v_gene: TRBV20-1
j_gene: TRBJ1-2
abundance: many
CDR3nt: TGCAGTGCCGAAGTGACAGGGGGGGGTCGCGGCTACACCTTC
CDR3aa: CSAEVTGGGRGYTF

len: 16
d_gene: TRBD1
v_gene: TRBV7-9
j_gene: TRBJ1-6
abundance: .
CDR3nt: TGTGCCAGCAGTCTCGGACAGGCGAGGGGGAATTCACCCCTCCACTTT
CDR3aa: CASSLGQARGNSPLHF

len: 17
d_gene: TRBD2
v_gene: TRBV5-8
j_gene: TRBJ2-2
abundance: .
CDR3nt: TGTGCCAGCTCTAATAGCGGGAGGGCCCGGAAAACCGGGGAGCTGTTTTTT
CDR3aa: CASSNSGRARKTGELFF

len: 16
d_gene: .
v_gene: TRBV4-1
j_gene: TRBJ2-6
abundance: .
CDR3nt: TGCGCCAGCAGCCCCAGAGGGGGCTCTGGGGCCAACGTCCTGACTTTC
CDR3aa: CASSPRGGSGANVLTF

len: 15
d_gene: .
v_gene: TRBV30
j_gene: TRBJ2-5
abundance: .
CDR3nt: TGTGCCTGGAGTGCTCTGGGCTGGGGGATAGAGACCCAGTACTTC
CDR3aa: CAWSALGWGIETQYF

len: 14
d_gene: TRBD2
v_gene: TRBV6-5
j_gene: TRBJ2-7
abundance: .
CDR3nt: TGTGCCAGCAGTTCGACTAGCGGGATTTACGAGCAGTACTTC
CDR3aa: CASSSTSGIYEQYF

len: 14
d_gene: .
v_gene: TRBV7-2
j_gene: TRBJ2-5
abundance: many
CDR3nt: TGTGCCAGCAGCTTACTCCGGGGACAAGAGACCCAGTACTTC
CDR3aa: CASSLLRGQETQYF

len: 14
d_gene: .
v_gene: TRBV15
j_gene: TRBJ2-5
abundance: .
CDR3nt: TGTGCCACCAGCAGGTGGGTGGGGAAAGAGACCCAGTACTTC
CDR3aa: CATSRWVGKETQYF

len: 14
d_gene: .
v_gene: TRBV20-1
j_gene: TRBJ1-5
abundance: few
CDR3nt: TGCAGTGCTAGAACCCCGGAGGGGGATCAGCCCCAGCATTTT
CDR3aa: CSARTPEGDQPQHF

len: 15
d_gene: .
v_gene: TRBV28
j_gene: TRBJ2-6
abundance: few
CDR3nt: TGTGCCAGCAGTTTGGTCCCGCTGGAGGCCAACGTCCTGACTTTC
CDR3aa: CASSLVPLEANVLTF

len: 19
d_gene: TRBD2
v_gene: TRBV6-2/TRBV6-3
j_gene: TRBJ2-5
abundance: few
CDR3nt: TGTGCCAGCAGTTACGAGTGGGGGTCTAGCGGAACTTCCCAAGAGACCCAGTACTTC
CDR3aa: CASSYEWGSSGTSQETQYF

len: 13
d_gene: .
v_gene: TRBV11-2
j_gene: TRBJ1-3
abundance: many
CDR3nt: TGTGCCAGCAGCTTCAGGTCCGGAAACACCATATATTTT
CDR3aa: CASSFRSGNTIYF

len: 16
d_gene: TRBD2
v_gene: TRBV6-2/TRBV6-3
j_gene: TRBJ2-1
abundance: few
CDR3nt: TGTGCCAGCAGTTACCGCGGGACTAGCGGGAGCGGGGAGCAGTTCTTC
CDR3aa: CASSYRGTSGSGEQFF

len: 14
d_gene: .
v_gene: TRBV28
j_gene: TRBJ2-1
abundance: few
CDR3nt: TGTGCCAGCGGTAGCTTTAACGGAAACAATGAGCAGTTCTTC
CDR3aa: CASGSFNGNNEQFF

len: 14
d_gene: .
v_gene: TRBV25-1
j_gene: TRBJ1-3
abundance: few
CDR3nt: TGTGCCAGCAGTGACCCGGACCCCGGAAACACCATATATTTT
CDR3aa: CASSDPDPGNTIYF